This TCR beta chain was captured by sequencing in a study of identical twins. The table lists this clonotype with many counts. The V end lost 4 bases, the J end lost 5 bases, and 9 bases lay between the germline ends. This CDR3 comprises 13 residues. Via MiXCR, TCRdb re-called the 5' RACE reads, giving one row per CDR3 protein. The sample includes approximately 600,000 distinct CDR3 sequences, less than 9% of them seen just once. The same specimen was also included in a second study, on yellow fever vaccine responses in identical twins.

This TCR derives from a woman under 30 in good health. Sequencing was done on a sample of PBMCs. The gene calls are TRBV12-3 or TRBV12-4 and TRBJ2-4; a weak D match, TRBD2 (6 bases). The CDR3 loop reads CASSWGDQNIQYF. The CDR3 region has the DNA TGTGCCAGCAGTTGGGGGGATCAAAACATTCAGTACTTC.